This T cell receptor beta chain derives from a study of cytomegalovirus exposure and HLA in healthy donors. Study background: Early released data had about 85 million unique TCRs, all coming from HLA-typed donors. Findings and caveats of the study: Sequence variants that were highly shared formed a cluster that was likely a sequencing artifact. Using the classifier, cytomegalovirus status was reportedly diagnosed with high specificity and sensitivity.

The CDR3 is made up of 14 amino acids. Germline CDR1 is LNHDA and CDR2 is SQIVND (reference sequence). J lost 6 bases, V lost 10 bases, and 12 bases had no gene match. Researchers ran the PCR with 60 Vbeta and 13 Jbeta primers. Method: immunoSEQ multiplex PCR; TCRdb's copy keeps in-frame clones and lacks some. The sample comprises over 120,000 clones, 74% of which are singletons, and 4.3% rests with the top ten. In the case of this clone: The antigen remains unidentified.

The TCR originated in a man aged 18 to 29 in good health and CMV-seropositive. Sequences were obtained from PBMCs. This sequence joins TRBV19 and TRBJ1-5; 7 nucleotides agree with TRBD1. The CDR3 DNA sequence: TGTGCCAACCTAGGGGCAGGGGGACGTCAGCCCCAGCATTTT. Protein: CANLGAGGRQPQHF.